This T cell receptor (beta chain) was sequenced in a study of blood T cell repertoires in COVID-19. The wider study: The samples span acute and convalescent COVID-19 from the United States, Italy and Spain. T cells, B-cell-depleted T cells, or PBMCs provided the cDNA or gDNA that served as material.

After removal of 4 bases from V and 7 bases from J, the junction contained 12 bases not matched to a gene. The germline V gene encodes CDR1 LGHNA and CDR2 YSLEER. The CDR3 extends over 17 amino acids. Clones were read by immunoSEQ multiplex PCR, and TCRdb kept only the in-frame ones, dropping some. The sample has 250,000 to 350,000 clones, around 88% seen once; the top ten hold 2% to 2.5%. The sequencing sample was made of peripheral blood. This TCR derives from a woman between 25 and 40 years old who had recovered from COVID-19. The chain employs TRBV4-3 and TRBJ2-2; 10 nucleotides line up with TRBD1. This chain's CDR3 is CASSPRGETGGLGELFF. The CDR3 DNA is TGCGCCAGCAGCCCAAGAGGAGAGACAGGGGGCCTCGGGGAGCTGTTTTTT.